This T cell receptor beta chain was documented in a study of cytomegalovirus exposure and HLA in healthy donors. Study-level information: Tens of millions of unique TCRs from HLA-typed donors were held in an early data release.

Regarding the study as a whole: Confirmation in vitro established that three CMV-associated chains were specific for CMV antigens.

PCR primers comprised 60 Vbeta and 13 Jbeta primers. Here immunoSEQ multiplex PCR was the method, and the copy in TCRdb shows in-frame clones only, minus some. The data show roughly 160,000 clones, 70% to 80% seen once. Trimming removed 2 bases from V and 2 bases from J; junction bases left unmatched: 3. Germline CDR1 SGHTA, CDR2 FQGNSA. The CDR3 contains 14 residues. Healthy bone marrow donors made up the cohort. Points on this clone: Its target is not known.

The V and J genes are TRBV7-2 and TRBJ2-7; 7 bases agree with TRBD1. The sequenced material came from PBMCs. The sequence derives from a man in his sixties in good health and CMV-seronegative. The CDR3 sequence: CASSLMQGAYEQYF. The CDR3 DNA follows: TGTGCCAGCAGCTTAATGCAGGGGGCCTACGAGCAGTACTTC.